A selection of T cell receptor beta chains follows, all from one sample in a study of cytomegalovirus exposure and HLA in healthy donors. Generated by immunoSEQ multiplex PCR, the TCRdb table keeps only in-frame clones and is missing some. Among about 230,000 clones listed, 70% to 85% were seen once. The sample taken for sequencing was PBMCs. All receptors derive from a woman between 35 and 50 years old in good health and CMV-seronegative. CDR3s include the opening cysteine and the closing phenylalanine or tryptophan. The D gene is left open where the match is weak. Size values are once, few and many counts, or a class for expanded clones, and some rows have none.

length	V	size	D	J	CDR3	DNA
15	TRBV2	once	TRBD1	TRBJ2-2	CASSSSGQATGELFF	TGTGCCAGCAGCTCCTCCGGACAGGCCACCGGGGAGCTGTTTTTT
16	TRBV30	.	.	TRBJ1-2	CAWREPGWGPSYGYTF	TGTGCCTGGAGGGAGCCCGGGTGGGGGCCAAGCTATGGCTACACCTTC
15	TRBV6-1	.	.	TRBJ1-2	CASSPIWADNYGYTF	TGTGCCAGCAGCCCCATTTGGGCTGATAACTATGGCTACACCTTC
15	TRBV23-1	.	.	TRBJ1-3	CATQKRGSLGNTIYF	TGCGCCACTCAAAAAAGGGGGAGCCTCGGAAACACCATATATTTT
15	TRBV28	.	.	TRBJ1-4	CASSFSGANNEKLFF	TGTGCCAGCAGTTTCTCAGGGGCCAATAATGAAAAACTGTTTTTT
12	TRBV29-1	.	TRBD1	TRBJ1-1	CSVGTGGLEAFF	TGCAGCGTTGGGACAGGGGGGTTGGAAGCTTTCTTT
15	TRBV9	.	.	TRBJ1-6	CASSVMDSNGSPLHF	TGTGCCAGCAGCGTAATGGACTCGAACGGTTCACCCCTCCACTTT
13	TRBV11-3	.	.	TRBJ1-4	CASSRGLQEKLFF	TGTGCCAGCAGCCGGGGTCTCCAGGAAAAACTGTTTTTT
12	TRBV30	.	.	TRBJ1-1	CAWSLRNTEAFF	TGTGCCTGGAGTTTGCGGAACACTGAAGCTTTCTTT
13	TRBV29-1	.	TRBD2	TRBJ2-1	CSLRGGRYNEQFF	TGCAGCCTACGGGGGGGCCGCTACAATGAGCAGTTCTTC
13	TRBV7-9	.	.	TRBJ1-1	CASSFLETTEAFF	TGTGCCAGCAGCTTTCTAGAAACGACTGAAGCTTTCTTT
16	TRBV19	.	.	TRBJ1-3	CASTIPTPSSGNTIYF	TGTGCCAGTACGATCCCGACGCCTAGCTCTGGAAACACCATATATTTT
11	TRBV29-1	.	TRBD1	TRBJ1-1	CSVNRGTEAFF	TGCAGCGTCAACAGGGGAACTGAAGCTTTCTTT
13	TRBV4-2	.	.	TRBJ1-6	CASSQVANSPLHF	TGTGCCAGCAGCCAAGTTGCGAATTCACCCCTCCACTTT
17	TRBV4-1	medium-sized	TRBD2	TRBJ2-5	CASSQDGSGADQETQYF	TGCGCCAGCAGCCAAGACGGGAGCGGGGCCGATCAAGAGACCCAGTACTTC
15	TRBV5-4	.	.	TRBJ2-2	CASRSGLSNTGELFF	TGTGCCAGCAGGTCCGGACTTTCGAACACCGGGGAGCTGTTTTTT
16	TRBV7-9	.	.	TRBJ2-3	CASSLPVAASTDTQYF	TGTGCCAGCAGTTTACCGGTAGCGGCTAGCACAGATACGCAGTATTTT
14	TRBV6-1	.	TRBD1	TRBJ2-1	CASSRQGYVDEQFF	TGTGCCAGCAGTAGACAGGGGTACGTCGATGAGCAGTTCTTC
14	TRBV10-3	.	.	TRBJ1-3	CAISESGRRNTIYF	TGTGCCATCAGTGAGTCGGGCAGACGAAACACCATATATTTT
15	TRBV9	.	.	TRBJ1-1	CASSVGREGRTEAFF	TGTGCCAGCAGCGTAGGAAGGGAGGGCCGGACTGAAGCTTTCTTT
16	TRBV10-2	.	TRBD1	TRBJ2-1	CASSVEGTAPYNEQFF	TGCGCCAGCAGTGTGGAAGGGACAGCTCCCTACAATGAGCAGTTCTTC
15	TRBV25-1	once	.	TRBJ2-2	CASSEWDTATGELFF	TGTGCCAGCAGTGAATGGGACACCGCCACCGGGGAGCTGTTTTTT
15	TRBV28	.	.	TRBJ1-1	CASSPPSVMNTEAFF	TGTGCCAGCAGTCCCCCCAGCGTAATGAACACTGAAGCTTTCTTT
12	TRBV7-2	.	.	TRBJ2-3	CASSLYADTQYF	TGTGCCAGCAGCTTATACGCGGATACGCAGTATTTT
15	TRBV7-8	.	TRBD2	TRBJ2-2	CASSPSGALSGELFF	TGTGCCAGCAGCCCTAGCGGGGCGCTTTCCGGGGAGCTGTTTTTT
15	TRBV18	once	.	TRBJ2-7	CASSPVSDSAYEQYF	TGTGCCAGCTCACCGGTCTCGGACAGCGCCTACGAGCAGTACTTC